Many counts were recorded for the clone carrying this TCR beta chain. The antigen remains unidentified. This record belongs to a study of T cells in Graves' hyperthyroidism and ophthalmopathy. Study-wide results and caveats: Before onset, ophthalmopathy was predicted by the model a median around 6 months earlier. Ophthalmopathy cases were set apart from stable hyperthyroidism by a 13 V-J model.

Amplification of TCR beta CDR3 regions used RNA as the template. With the HTBI primer set, the TCR CDR3 went through a first round of RT-PCR. Each CDR3 protein is one row after TCRdb ran MiXCR on the multiplex PCR reads. This sample has fewer than 650,000 distinct CDR3 sequences, with 11% to 15% found just once. The germline CDR1 and CDR2 sequences are SGHRS and YFSETQ. The CDR3 spans 19 residues. Trimming cost V 0 bases and J 0 bases; bases outside gene matches: 11. V is TRBV5-1 and J is TRBJ2-7; the match to TRBD2 covers 11 bases. Sequences were obtained from blood. This sequence originates from a woman aged 25 to 39 with Graves' hyperthyroidism that later progressed to Graves' ophthalmopathy. The CDR3 DNA reads as TGCGCCAGCAGCTTGGAAGGGACTAGCGGAACCCCGTTCTCCTACGAGCAGTACTTC. It specifies CASSLEGTSGTPFSYEQYF.